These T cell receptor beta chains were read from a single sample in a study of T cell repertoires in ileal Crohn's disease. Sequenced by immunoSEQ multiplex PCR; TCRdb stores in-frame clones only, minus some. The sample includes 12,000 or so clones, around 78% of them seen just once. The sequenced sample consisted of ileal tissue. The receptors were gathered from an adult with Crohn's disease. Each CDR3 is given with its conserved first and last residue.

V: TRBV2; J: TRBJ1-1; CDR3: CASRLRTGGTEAFF
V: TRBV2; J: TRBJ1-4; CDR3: CASRGDFYNEKLFF
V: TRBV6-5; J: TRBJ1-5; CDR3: CASGLGTASNQPQHF
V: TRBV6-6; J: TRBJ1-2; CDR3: CASSSQGRGSGSGYTF
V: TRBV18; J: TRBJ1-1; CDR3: CASQTGMNTEAFF
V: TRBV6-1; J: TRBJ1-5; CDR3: CASSEADREGNQPQHF
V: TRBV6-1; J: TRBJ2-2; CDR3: CASSGQSTGELFF
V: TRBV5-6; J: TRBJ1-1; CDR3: CASSKDRVYTEAFF
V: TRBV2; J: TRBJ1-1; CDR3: CASSEALQGPDTEAFF
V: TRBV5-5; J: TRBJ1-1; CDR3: CASRWGRNTEAFF
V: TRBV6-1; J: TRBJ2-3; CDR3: CAPRWDRPGDNTQYF
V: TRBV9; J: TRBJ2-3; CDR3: CASSLHSGTGGTDTQYF
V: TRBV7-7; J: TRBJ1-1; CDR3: CASSPLGGVMNTEAFF
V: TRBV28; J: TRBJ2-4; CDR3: CAAGTGKNIQYF
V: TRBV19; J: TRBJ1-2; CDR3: CASRGNRETNYGYTF
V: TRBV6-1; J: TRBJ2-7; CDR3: CASSEAPVPNREQYF
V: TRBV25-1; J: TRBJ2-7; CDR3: CASSGSGLAGGLSYEQYF
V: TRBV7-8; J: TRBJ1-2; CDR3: CASSLKRTYTNYGYTF
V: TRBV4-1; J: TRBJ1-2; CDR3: CASSRKSDGTGYGYTF